This record covers a single T cell receptor (beta chain). This entry is derived from a study of blood T cell repertoires in COVID-19. Across the whole study: PBMCs, B-cell-depleted T cells, or T cells provided the cDNA or gDNA that made up the material.

Profiling relied on immunoSEQ multiplex PCR, and the TCRdb table lists in-frame clones only, not all of them. The sample lists some 140,000 clones; roughly 84% were seen once. This CDR3 contains 15 residues. The germline V and J ends were trimmed by 3 bases and 5 bases, with 17 bases remaining between them. Germline V CDR1 and CDR2: WNHNN, SYGVQD (reference sequence). Adults between about 18 and 95 years of age took part from about two dozen US areas. The study assigned cohorts using participant-reported clinical history. The source material was PBMCs or T cells enriched from blood (not recorded which). The source is a man between 40 and 49 years old with acute COVID-19. J is TRBJ2-7 and V is TRBV10-1, with D possibly TRBD1 on 6 matching bases. CDR3 loop: CASSEVWGRRDEQYF. CDR3 nucleotides: TGCGCCAGCAGTGAAGTTTGGGGGCGCCGGGACGAGCAGTACTTC.